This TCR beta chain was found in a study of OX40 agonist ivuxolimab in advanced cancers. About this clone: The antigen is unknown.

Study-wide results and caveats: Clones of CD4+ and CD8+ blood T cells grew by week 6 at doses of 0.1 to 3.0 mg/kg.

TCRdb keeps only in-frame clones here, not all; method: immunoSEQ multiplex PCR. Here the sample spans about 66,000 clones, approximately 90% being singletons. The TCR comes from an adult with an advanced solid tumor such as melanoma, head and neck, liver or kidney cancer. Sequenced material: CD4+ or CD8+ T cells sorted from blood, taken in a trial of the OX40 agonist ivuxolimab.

This CDR3 is CASSVGQSSGNTIYF. The CDR3, as DNA: TGTGCCAGCAGTGTGGGACAGAGCTCTGGAAACACCATATATTTT. The rearrangement uses TRBV2 and TRBJ1-3, with 7 bases that match TRBD1. CDR1 SNHLY and CDR2 FYNNEI come from the germline V gene. Trimming at V came to 4 bases and at J to 0 bases, leaving 3 bases not matched to a gene. The CDR3 has 15 amino acids.